A selection of T cell receptor beta chains follows, all from one sample in a study of early T cells in non-severe SARS-CoV-2 infection. TCRdb analysed the 5' RACE reads with MiXCR anew, one entry per CDR3 protein. This sample has approximately 27,000 distinct CDR3 sequences, with roughly 5.8% found just once. Sequencing input: whole blood. The source is an adult who was a healthcare worker with PCR-confirmed SARS-CoV-2 infection or an uninfected control (not recorded which). Both conserved end residues are part of each CDR3. D genes are given only for firm matches. Expanded clones are given a class, and other clones once, few, many or no size at all.

J gene: TRBJ2-1; D gene: TRBD2; CDR3 length: 13; V gene: TRBV7-9; clone size: many; CDR3 protein: CASSRLAGGQQFF; CDR3 DNA: TGTGCCAGCAGCCGACTAGCGGGGGGACAGCAGTTCTTC
J gene: TRBJ2-1; D gene: -; CDR3 length: 19; V gene: TRBV19; clone size: many; CDR3 protein: CASRIIRPGGGGSYNEQFF; CDR3 DNA: TGTGCCAGTAGAATCATCCGCCCAGGGGGAGGGGGTTCATACAATGAGCAGTTCTTC
J gene: TRBJ1-2; D gene: -; CDR3 length: 14; V gene: TRBV4-1; clone size: many; CDR3 protein: CASSQEDSNYGYTF; CDR3 DNA: TGCGCCAGCAGCCAGGAGGACTCGAACTATGGCTACACCTTC
J gene: TRBJ1-5; D gene: -; CDR3 length: 14; V gene: TRBV20-1; clone size: few; CDR3 protein: CSARDLGTNQPQHF; CDR3 DNA: TGCAGTGCTAGAGATCTCGGTACGAATCAGCCCCAGCATTTT
J gene: TRBJ2-2; D gene: -; CDR3 length: 16; V gene: TRBV13; clone size: many; CDR3 protein: CASSSFYRDYAGELFF; CDR3 DNA: TGTGCCAGCAGCTCCTTCTACAGGGACTACGCCGGGGAGCTGTTTTTT
J gene: TRBJ2-1; D gene: TRBD2; CDR3 length: 18; V gene: TRBV4-3; clone size: few; CDR3 protein: CASSQASGLAGARGEQFF; CDR3 DNA: TGCGCCAGCAGCCAAGCATCCGGACTAGCGGGGGCTAGGGGTGAGCAGTTCTTC
J gene: TRBJ1-1; D gene: -; CDR3 length: 13; V gene: TRBV7-3; clone size: -; CDR3 protein: CASSLTEGAGAFF; CDR3 DNA: TGTGCCAGCAGCTTAACGGAAGGGGCAGGAGCTTTCTTT
J gene: TRBJ2-1; D gene: TRBD1; CDR3 length: 14; V gene: TRBV29-1; clone size: many; CDR3 protein: CSVTGTGDGDEQFF; CDR3 DNA: TGCAGCGTTACCGGGACAGGGGATGGGGATGAGCAGTTCTTC
J gene: TRBJ2-3; D gene: TRBD2; CDR3 length: 14; V gene: TRBV9; clone size: many; CDR3 protein: CASSTSGVADTQYF; CDR3 DNA: TGTGCCAGCAGCACTAGCGGGGTTGCAGATACGCAGTATTTT
J gene: TRBJ2-3; D gene: -; CDR3 length: 12; V gene: TRBV6-5; clone size: many; CDR3 protein: CASSPTADTQYF; CDR3 DNA: TGTGCCAGCAGCCCGACCGCAGATACGCAGTATTTT
J gene: TRBJ2-1; D gene: -; CDR3 length: 16; V gene: TRBV7-8; clone size: many; CDR3 protein: CASSLRPLGSHNEQFF; CDR3 DNA: TGTGCCAGCAGCTTAAGACCTCTAGGGTCCCACAATGAGCAGTTCTTC
J gene: TRBJ2-1; D gene: -; CDR3 length: 13; V gene: TRBV20-1; clone size: many; CDR3 protein: CSARDPLSDEQFF; CDR3 DNA: TGCAGTGCTAGAGATCCCCTTTCGGACGAGCAGTTCTTC
J gene: TRBJ2-6; D gene: -; CDR3 length: 19; V gene: TRBV7-2; clone size: -; CDR3 protein: CASSLDLFAGYSGANVLTF; CDR3 DNA: TGTGCCAGCAGCTTAGACCTTTTTGCGGGATACTCTGGGGCCAACGTCCTGACTTTC
J gene: TRBJ2-7; D gene: TRBD1; CDR3 length: 14; V gene: TRBV11-2; clone size: -; CDR3 protein: CASSSPGQGHEQYF; CDR3 DNA: TGTGCCAGCAGCTCCCCGGGACAGGGCCACGAGCAGTACTTC
J gene: TRBJ2-5; D gene: TRBD2; CDR3 length: 14; V gene: TRBV10-1; clone size: -; CDR3 protein: CASSESAGQETQYF; CDR3 DNA: TGCGCCAGCAGTGAGTCAGCGGGACAAGAGACCCAGTACTTC
J gene: TRBJ1-2; D gene: -; CDR3 length: 13; V gene: TRBV3-1; clone size: few; CDR3 protein: CASSQDGYYGYTF; CDR3 DNA: TGTGCCAGCAGCCAAGACGGATACTATGGCTACACCTTC
J gene: TRBJ2-3; D gene: -; CDR3 length: 15; V gene: TRBV28; clone size: many; CDR3 protein: CASSSSGAGADTQYF; CDR3 DNA: TGTGCCAGCAGTTCCTCAGGGGCCGGGGCAGATACGCAGTATTTT
J gene: TRBJ2-1; D gene: TRBD2; CDR3 length: 14; V gene: TRBV19; clone size: many; CDR3 protein: CASTGRAGALEQFF; CDR3 DNA: TGTGCCAGTACCGGGCGAGCGGGAGCGCTTGAGCAGTTCTTC
J gene: TRBJ2-7; D gene: -; CDR3 length: 14; V gene: TRBV9; clone size: many; CDR3 protein: CASSADSSVYEQYF; CDR3 DNA: TGTGCCAGCAGCGCGGACAGTAGTGTCTACGAGCAGTACTTC
J gene: TRBJ2-7; D gene: TRBD1; CDR3 length: 16; V gene: TRBV6-6; clone size: many; CDR3 protein: CASSYAEGQGVYEQYF; CDR3 DNA: TGTGCCAGCAGTTACGCGGAGGGACAGGGTGTCTACGAGCAGTACTTC
J gene: TRBJ2-7; D gene: TRBD1; CDR3 length: 16; V gene: TRBV7-2; clone size: -; CDR3 protein: CASSLAFPGQGYEQYF; CDR3 DNA: TGTGCCAGCAGCTTAGCCTTCCCGGGACAGGGGTACGAGCAGTACTTC
J gene: TRBJ1-5; D gene: -; CDR3 length: 14; V gene: TRBV6-2/TRBV6-3; clone size: many; CDR3 protein: CASSYQSSNQPQHF; CDR3 DNA: TGTGCCAGCAGTTACCAATCTAGCAATCAGCCCCAGCATTTT
J gene: TRBJ1-6; D gene: TRBD1; CDR3 length: 13; V gene: TRBV29-1; clone size: many; CDR3 protein: CSVRGQGDSPLHF; CDR3 DNA: TGCAGCGTCAGGGGACAGGGGGATTCACCCCTCCACTTT
J gene: TRBJ2-1; D gene: TRBD2; CDR3 length: 16; V gene: TRBV7-9; clone size: many; CDR3 protein: CASSFPGTSGGNEQFF; CDR3 DNA: TGTGCCAGCAGCTTCCCCGGGACTAGCGGAGGCAATGAGCAGTTCTTC
J gene: TRBJ2-2; D gene: -; CDR3 length: 18; V gene: TRBV24-1; clone size: many; CDR3 protein: CATSDLGRQGWDTGELFF; CDR3 DNA: TGTGCCACCAGTGATTTAGGGCGGCAGGGTTGGGACACCGGGGAGCTGTTTTTT
J gene: TRBJ2-3; D gene: -; CDR3 length: 19; V gene: TRBV18; clone size: many; CDR3 protein: CASSPLQVAQGRSTDTQYF; CDR3 DNA: TGTGCCAGCTCACCGTTACAGGTTGCGCAGGGGAGGAGCACAGATACGCAGTATTTT
J gene: TRBJ2-5; D gene: TRBD1; CDR3 length: 15; V gene: TRBV7-9; clone size: many; CDR3 protein: CASSKDRGRVETQYF; CDR3 DNA: TGTGCCAGCAGCAAAGACAGGGGGCGAGTGGAGACCCAGTACTTC
J gene: TRBJ2-3; D gene: -; CDR3 length: 13; V gene: TRBV7-3; clone size: many; CDR3 protein: CASSLREGDTQYF; CDR3 DNA: TGTGCCAGCAGCTTACGGGAAGGAGATACGCAGTATTTT
J gene: TRBJ2-1; D gene: TRBD2; CDR3 length: 15; V gene: TRBV20-1; clone size: many; CDR3 protein: CSASTSGGRYNEQFF; CDR3 DNA: TGCAGTGCTAGTACTAGCGGGGGGCGATACAATGAGCAGTTCTTC
J gene: TRBJ2-7; D gene: -; CDR3 length: 13; V gene: TRBV24-1; clone size: many; CDR3 protein: CATSDGVRYEQYF; CDR3 DNA: TGTGCCACCAGTGATGGGGTTCGCTACGAGCAGTACTTC
J gene: TRBJ2-5; D gene: TRBD1; CDR3 length: 14; V gene: TRBV18; clone size: few; CDR3 protein: CASSRDSYGETQYF; CDR3 DNA: TGTGCCAGCTCACGGGACAGCTATGGGGAGACCCAGTACTTC
J gene: TRBJ2-2; D gene: TRBD2; CDR3 length: 18; V gene: TRBV9; clone size: few; CDR3 protein: CASSPGLAGGPDTGELFF; CDR3 DNA: TGTGCCAGCAGCCCGGGACTAGCGGGGGGGCCGGACACCGGGGAGCTGTTTTTT
J gene: TRBJ2-1; D gene: TRBD2; CDR3 length: 14; V gene: TRBV5-6; clone size: many; CDR3 protein: CASSETSGSNEQFF; CDR3 DNA: TGTGCCAGCAGCGAGACTAGCGGGAGTAATGAGCAGTTCTTC
J gene: TRBJ1-1; D gene: TRBD1; CDR3 length: 13; V gene: TRBV7-9; clone size: many; CDR3 protein: CASSPPTGAEAFF; CDR3 DNA: TGTGCCAGCAGCCCACCCACAGGGGCTGAAGCTTTCTTT
J gene: TRBJ2-2; D gene: -; CDR3 length: 14; V gene: TRBV30; clone size: many; CDR3 protein: CAWSVGGITGELFF; CDR3 DNA: TGTGCCTGGAGTGTAGGGGGGATCACCGGGGAGCTGTTTTTT
J gene: TRBJ2-7; D gene: TRBD1; CDR3 length: 14; V gene: TRBV11-2; clone size: few; CDR3 protein: CASSLTGGNYEQYF; CDR3 DNA: TGTGCCAGCAGCCTTACAGGGGGCAACTACGAGCAGTACTTC
J gene: TRBJ2-7; D gene: TRBD1; CDR3 length: 13; V gene: TRBV5-6; clone size: many; CDR3 protein: CASSPAGGYEQYF; CDR3 DNA: TGTGCCAGCAGCCCCGCAGGGGGCTACGAGCAGTACTTC
J gene: TRBJ1-3; D gene: -; CDR3 length: 16; V gene: TRBV7-9; clone size: many; CDR3 protein: CASSSALRGFGNTIYF; CDR3 DNA: TGTGCCAGCAGCTCGGCTTTGAGAGGCTTCGGAAACACCATATATTTT
J gene: TRBJ2-7; D gene: TRBD1; CDR3 length: 15; V gene: TRBV5-6; clone size: medium-sized; CDR3 protein: CASSSNGQGFHEQYF; CDR3 DNA: TGTGCCAGCAGCTCAAACGGACAGGGCTTCCACGAGCAGTACTTC
J gene: TRBJ1-1; D gene: -; CDR3 length: 12; V gene: TRBV7-2; clone size: many; CDR3 protein: CASSFAGSEAFF; CDR3 DNA: TGTGCCAGCAGCTTTGCCGGGAGTGAAGCTTTCTTT
J gene: TRBJ2-2; D gene: -; CDR3 length: 19; V gene: TRBV7-6; clone size: many; CDR3 protein: CASSLVVLGGQPNTGELFF; CDR3 DNA: TGTGCCAGCAGCTTAGTGGTCTTAGGCGGACAGCCGAACACCGGGGAGCTGTTTTTT
J gene: TRBJ2-6; D gene: -; CDR3 length: 18; V gene: TRBV7-9; clone size: many; CDR3 protein: CASIVVRGKAPGANVLTF; CDR3 DNA: TGTGCCAGCATCGTGGTTAGGGGGAAGGCTCCTGGGGCCAACGTCCTGACTTTC
J gene: TRBJ1-1; D gene: -; CDR3 length: 14; V gene: TRBV14; clone size: many; CDR3 protein: CASSQDLRSTEAFF; CDR3 DNA: TGTGCCAGCAGCCAAGATCTTCGGAGTACTGAAGCTTTCTTT
J gene: TRBJ2-1; D gene: TRBD2; CDR3 length: 16; V gene: TRBV28; clone size: medium-sized; CDR3 protein: CATLRLAGGQYNEQFF; CDR3 DNA: TGTGCCACCCTCCGACTAGCGGGGGGGCAATACAATGAGCAGTTCTTC
J gene: TRBJ2-7; D gene: TRBD1; CDR3 length: 16; V gene: TRBV7-9; clone size: many; CDR3 protein: CASSLGQDLTNYEQYF; CDR3 DNA: TGTGCCAGCAGCTTGGGACAGGACCTGACAAACTACGAGCAGTACTTC
J gene: TRBJ2-7; D gene: TRBD2; CDR3 length: 15; V gene: TRBV5-4; clone size: many; CDR3 protein: CASSSSSGSIYEQYF; CDR3 DNA: TGTGCCAGCAGCTCTTCTAGCGGGAGTATCTACGAGCAGTACTTC
J gene: TRBJ1-2; D gene: TRBD1; CDR3 length: 15; V gene: TRBV6-6; clone size: many; CDR3 protein: CASTTGQGHYYGYTF; CDR3 DNA: TGTGCCAGCACCACTGGACAGGGCCATTACTATGGCTACACCTTC
J gene: TRBJ2-1; D gene: TRBD1; CDR3 length: 17; V gene: TRBV20-1; clone size: many; CDR3 protein: CSARNDRGRTLPNEQFF; CDR3 DNA: TGCAGTGCCCGGAATGACAGGGGAAGAACCCTTCCTAATGAGCAGTTCTTC
J gene: TRBJ1-6; D gene: TRBD1; CDR3 length: 14; V gene: TRBV6-5; clone size: many; CDR3 protein: CASSRQGDDSPLHF; CDR3 DNA: TGTGCCAGCAGTCGACAGGGGGATGATTCACCCCTCCACTTT
J gene: TRBJ2-3; D gene: TRBD2; CDR3 length: 20; V gene: TRBV7-9; clone size: -; CDR3 protein: CASTKPGSGTSGRSTDTQYF; CDR3 DNA: TGTGCCAGCACCAAGCCCGGCTCCGGGACTAGCGGGAGAAGCACAGATACGCAGTATTTT
J gene: TRBJ2-1; D gene: TRBD2; CDR3 length: 11; V gene: TRBV29-1; clone size: many; CDR3 protein: CSGGQYNEQFF; CDR3 DNA: TGCTCGGGAGGGCAGTACAATGAGCAGTTCTTC
J gene: TRBJ2-5; D gene: TRBD1; CDR3 length: 13; V gene: TRBV20-1; clone size: many; CDR3 protein: CSVLTGGGETQYF; CDR3 DNA: TGCAGTGTCCTGACAGGGGGCGGCGAGACCCAGTACTTC
J gene: TRBJ2-3; D gene: TRBD2; CDR3 length: 17; V gene: TRBV7-6; clone size: many; CDR3 protein: CASSFEGLAGEPDTQYF; CDR3 DNA: TGTGCCAGCAGCTTTGAGGGGCTAGCGGGAGAACCAGATACGCAGTATTTT
J gene: TRBJ1-5; D gene: -; CDR3 length: 13; V gene: TRBV27; clone size: -; CDR3 protein: CASSLMGNQPQHF; CDR3 DNA: TGTGCCAGCAGTTTAATGGGCAATCAGCCCCAGCATTTT
J gene: TRBJ2-5; D gene: TRBD1; CDR3 length: 14; V gene: TRBV29-1; clone size: few; CDR3 protein: CSVGNDRAQETQYF; CDR3 DNA: TGCAGCGTTGGGAATGACAGGGCCCAAGAGACCCAGTACTTC
J gene: TRBJ2-7; D gene: -; CDR3 length: 15; V gene: TRBV7-8; clone size: many; CDR3 protein: CASSLARAGRNEQYF; CDR3 DNA: TGTGCCAGCAGCTTAGCCCGGGCAGGAAGAAACGAGCAGTACTTC
J gene: TRBJ1-3; D gene: -; CDR3 length: 15; V gene: TRBV4-1; clone size: few; CDR3 protein: CASSQGQASGNTIYF; CDR3 DNA: TGCGCCAGCAGCCAAGGTCAGGCTTCTGGAAACACCATATATTTT
J gene: TRBJ2-5; D gene: -; CDR3 length: 15; V gene: TRBV4-1; clone size: many; CDR3 protein: CASSQDPGAWETQYF; CDR3 DNA: TGCGCCAGCAGCCAAGATCCAGGGGCCTGGGAGACCCAGTACTTC
J gene: TRBJ2-2; D gene: -; CDR3 length: 15; V gene: TRBV7-2; clone size: few; CDR3 protein: CASSLEDGLTGELFF; CDR3 DNA: TGTGCCAGCAGCTTAGAGGACGGCTTGACCGGGGAGCTGTTTTTT
J gene: TRBJ2-5; D gene: TRBD2; CDR3 length: 16; V gene: TRBV7-2; clone size: -; CDR3 protein: CASSLVGWRGQETQYF; CDR3 DNA: TGTGCCAGCAGCTTAGTTGGCTGGCGGGGGCAAGAGACCCAGTACTTC